The next 5 T cell receptor beta chains were all read from a single sample in a study of response to subunit inactivated influenza vaccine. TCRdb recomputed calls from the RT-PCR reads with MiXCR, one row per CDR3 protein. The data contain more than 600,000 distinct CDR3 sequences, less than 20% of them singletons. The material sequenced was PBMCs from blood, taken 4 to 6 days after vaccination. These receptors were collected from a man aged 50 to 59 who received an inactivated influenza vaccine.

DNA for the CDR3: TGCAGTGCTAGTACTGGGTGGCTAGCGGGAACGAGGTTTGAGCAGTACTTC. Protein: CSASTGWLAGTRFEQYF. The chain employs TRBV20-1 and TRBJ2-7; TRBD2 aligns across 9 bases. The CDR3 contains 17 residues. The J segment lost 7 bases and the V segment lost 3 bases, leaving 19 bases of the junction unmatched. Germline assignment: CDR1 DFQATT and CDR2 SNEGSKA (reference sequence).

This chain joins TRBV7-3 and TRBJ2-7; no firm D call. Trimming pared 4 bases from V and 5 bases from J, leaving 12 bases between. Per germline, CDR1 SGHTA and CDR2 FQGTGA. The CDR3 sequence is 13 residues long. CDR3 loop: CASSSSPSDEQYF. The CDR3 DNA is TGTGCCAGCAGCTCCAGCCCCTCGGACGAGCAGTACTTC.

V and J are TRBV29-1 and TRBJ2-7; tentative D call: TRBD1 (6 bases). V dropped 7 bases and J dropped 2 bases, with 15 bases sitting between them. CDR1 and CDR2 from the germline V gene are SQVTM and ANQGSEA. The CDR3 runs to 13 residues. As DNA, the CDR3 is TGCAGCGCGTCATGGCAGGGGACCTACGAGCAGTACTTC. It specifies CSASWQGTYEQYF.

The V and J genes are TRBV5-1 and TRBJ2-5; weak D call: TRBD1 (5 bases). Germline-derived CDR1 and CDR2 are SGHRS and YFSETQ. Trimming cost V 3 bases and J 2 bases, with 11 bases left between them. CDR3 length: 14 residues. CDR3 sequence reads: CASSSTVSQETQYF. CDR3 sequence (DNA): TGCGCCAGCAGCTCGACAGTCAGTCAAGAGACCCAGTACTTC.

This clonotype was found many times. The gene calls are TRBV6-6 and TRBJ2-3, with a tentative D call TRBD2 (5 bases). CDR1 MNHNY and CDR2 SVGAGI come from the germline V gene (reference sequence). The CDR3 is made up of 13 amino acids. Trimming took 2 bases from V and 2 from J, leaving 5 bases between them. The CDR3 sequence: CASSYLATDTQYF. The CDR3 nucleotides read TGTGCCAGCAGTTACCTAGCCACAGATACGCAGTATTTT.